The text below deals with one T cell receptor beta chain. Its cognate antigen is unknown. These data belong to a study of T cells expressing NK-cell markers. Study information: HCMV seropositivity marked seven of the eight sequenced donors; one was seronegative. The study's findings and limits: Leadership of the CD3+CD56-NKG2C+ fraction also belonged to these clonotypes in a handful of donors. Questions lingered over whether expanded NKG2C+ T cell clones were HCMV-specific.

TCRdb re-called the 5' RACE reads; one entry per CDR3 protein, DNA not given. The sample has about 550,000 distinct CDR3 sequences, and its top ten clones hold 3.5% to 4.5%. The CDR3 consists of 15 residues. Germline V CDR1 and CDR2: LGHNA, YSLEER. The chain combines TRBV4-3 with TRBJ2-1; checking the TCRdb D call of TRBD2 is not possible without DNA. Sequenced sample: blood T cells: a sorted CD56 or NKG2C T cell subset, CD4+ or CD8+ T cells, or bulk PBMC T cells (not recorded which). This TCR was recovered from a man younger than 35 in good health. CDR3 loop: CASSQVDGRANEQFF.